The rows below give T cell receptor beta chains drawn from one sample of a study of blood T cell repertoires in COVID-19. Produced via immunoSEQ multiplex PCR; TCRdb's table is partial and in-frame only. The sample lists approximately 75,000 clones, roughly 85% occurring once. Sequencing input: peripheral blood. These receptors were taken from a woman aged 80 or over with acute or convalescent COVID-19. Both conserved end residues are part of each CDR3. Each record gives: D gene, clone size, V gene, J gene, CDR3 protein, CDR3 DNA. D genes are given only for firm matches. For some rows the clone size is stated as once, few or many, or as a class when expanded; others skip it.

d_call: -
clone_size: once
v_call: TRBV6-1
j_call: TRBJ1-2
cdr3_aa: CATQIDSSYGYTF
cdr3_nt: TGTGCCACCCAGATCGACAGCAGCTATGGCTACACCTTC

d_call: TRBD1
clone_size: -
v_call: TRBV18
j_call: TRBJ1-3
cdr3_aa: CASSYTAAGQSSGNTIYF
cdr3_nt: TGTGCCAGCTCATACACCGCGGCGGGACAGAGCTCTGGAAACACCATATATTTT

d_call: TRBD1
clone_size: few
v_call: TRBV5-1
j_call: TRBJ2-7
cdr3_aa: CASSSGQGADEQYF
cdr3_nt: TGCGCCAGCAGCTCCGGACAGGGGGCAGACGAGCAGTACTTC

d_call: -
clone_size: -
v_call: TRBV5-8
j_call: TRBJ1-1
cdr3_aa: CASSRRLSEAFF
cdr3_nt: TGTGCCAGCAGCCGCCGCCTCAGTGAAGCTTTCTTT

d_call: TRBD1
clone_size: -
v_call: TRBV6-5
j_call: TRBJ1-2
cdr3_aa: CAGPGQGICGYTF
cdr3_nt: TGTGCCGGCCCGGGACAGGGGATTTGTGGCTACACCTTC

d_call: -
clone_size: -
v_call: TRBV5-1
j_call: TRBJ2-5
cdr3_aa: CASSLAADPRAQYF
cdr3_nt: TGCGCCAGCAGCTTGGCCGCAGATCCTCGGGCCCAGTACTTC

d_call: -
clone_size: -
v_call: TRBV4-1
j_call: TRBJ1-1
cdr3_aa: CAGGEGLGNTEAFF
cdr3_nt: TGCGCCGGGGGCGAAGGGTTGGGAAACACTGAAGCTTTCTTT

d_call: -
clone_size: once
v_call: TRBV5-5
j_call: TRBJ1-5
cdr3_aa: CASSLESGNQPQHF
cdr3_nt: TGTGCCAGCAGCTTGGAATCTGGCAATCAGCCCCAGCATTTT

d_call: TRBD2
clone_size: once
v_call: TRBV30
j_call: TRBJ2-1
cdr3_aa: CACSLTSGGVSEQFF
cdr3_nt: TGTGCCTGTTCGCTGACTAGCGGGGGGGTCAGTGAGCAGTTCTTC

d_call: -
clone_size: -
v_call: TRBV5-6
j_call: TRBJ1-2
cdr3_aa: CASSFSQAGNYGYTF
cdr3_nt: TGTGCCAGCAGCTTCTCACAGGCGGGGAACTATGGCTACACCTTC

d_call: -
clone_size: -
v_call: TRBV5-4
j_call: TRBJ1-1
cdr3_aa: CASSWMGLNTEAFF
cdr3_nt: TGTGCCAGCAGCTGGATGGGGCTGAACACTGAAGCTTTCTTT

d_call: -
clone_size: -
v_call: TRBV12-3/TRBV12-4
j_call: TRBJ2-1
cdr3_aa: CASIRQGGLEQFF
cdr3_nt: TGTGCCAGCATTAGACAGGGAGGACTTGAGCAGTTCTTC

d_call: -
clone_size: -
v_call: TRBV5-1
j_call: TRBJ1-3
cdr3_aa: CASSLVPVNSGNTIYF
cdr3_nt: TGCGCCAGCAGCTTGGTACCGGTTAACTCTGGAAACACCATATATTTT

d_call: TRBD1
clone_size: -
v_call: TRBV4-2
j_call: TRBJ1-1
cdr3_aa: CASSKRTGGINTEAFF
cdr3_nt: TGTGCCAGCAGCAAGAGGACAGGGGGGATTAACACTGAAGCTTTCTTT

d_call: TRBD1
clone_size: -
v_call: TRBV5-1
j_call: TRBJ2-7
cdr3_aa: CASSLTGQGSYEQYF
cdr3_nt: TGCGCCAGCAGTTTGACGGGACAGGGATCCTACGAGCAGTACTTC

d_call: TRBD2
clone_size: few
v_call: TRBV5-1
j_call: TRBJ2-1
cdr3_aa: CASSFTSGGSYNEQFF
cdr3_nt: TGCGCCAGCAGCTTTACTAGCGGGGGGTCTTACAATGAGCAGTTCTTC

d_call: -
clone_size: -
v_call: TRBV3-1/TRBV3-2
j_call: TRBJ2-2
cdr3_aa: CASSHQALPGELFF
cdr3_nt: TGTGCCAGCAGCCACCAGGCGCTACCCGGGGAGCTGTTTTTT

d_call: -
clone_size: -
v_call: TRBV6-5
j_call: TRBJ1-2
cdr3_aa: CASRGTNYGYTF
cdr3_nt: TGTGCCAGCAGAGGGACAAACTATGGCTACACCTTC